Here is one T cell receptor (beta chain) with its context. The antigen is not known. The data derive from a study of shared clonotypes between healthy human individuals. Whole-study results and caveats: Clonotypes that were shared across a handful of donors made up roughly 5% of naive CD4 clonotypes. Depth was large, yet rarefaction showed that sorted-subset sequencing was incomplete.

Produced via immunoSEQ multiplex PCR; TCRdb's table is partial and in-frame only. The table includes roughly 2.5 million clones, more than 80% detected once. The CDR3 covers 16 residues. Germline assignment: CDR1 SGHTA and CDR2 FQGNSA. The V segment lost 5 bases and the J segment 3 bases; nucleotides outside the gene matches: 5. The specimen was naive CD4+ T cells sorted from blood. The subset: CD45RA+ positively selected. The J gene is TRBJ2-3, the V gene TRBV7-2, with 13 bases identical to TRBD2. This clonotype was sampled from a man between 18 and 35 years old in good health. The CDR3 region has the DNA TGTGCCAGCAGCGCGACGACTAGCGGGAGGACAGATACGCAGTATTTT. The encoded protein is CASSATTSGRTDTQYF.